This T cell receptor (beta chain) stems from a study of cytomegalovirus exposure and HLA in healthy donors. Study as a whole: An analysis done earlier identified 120 million or so unique TCR beta sequences from about 179 million T cells.

Comments on this clone: Its antigen is still unknown. At one end, the junction sequence differs from germline, possibly due to a read error.

Overall study results and limits: A later analysis showed that HLA-associated TCR beta chains had undergone more clonal expansion than equally common others. Immune exposure was documented only through CMV serostatus. For TCR beta chains, V- and J-gene trimming was later linked to a missense DCLRE1C variant.

Germline values: CDR1 SEHNR, CDR2 FQNEAQ (reference sequence). The CDR3 covers 16 residues. Primers for the PCR totalled 60 Vbeta and 13 Jbeta. Data came from immunoSEQ multiplex PCR; TCRdb stores just in-frame clones and leaves some out. This sample carries more than 200,000 clones, roughly 79% of them seen once, and the ten largest clones take roughly 1.9%. Sequencing was carried out using PBMCs. This sequence was found in a male donor in good health and CMV-seronegative. The chain carries TRBV7-9 and TRBJ2-1, with TRBD2 identical over 15 bases. The CDR3 sequence is CSSRPGLAGGRSEQFF. The CDR3 DNA reads TGTTCCAGCAGGCCAGGACTAGCGGGGGGGCGTAGTGAGCAGTTCTTC. The variable domain in full, completed from reference TRBV7-9 and TRBJ2-1, reads DTGVSQNPRHKITKRGQNVTFRCDPISEHNRLYWYRQTLGQGPEFLTYFQNEAQLEKSRLLSDRFSAERPKGSFSTLEIQRTEQGDSAMYLCSSRPGLAGGRSEQFFGPGTRLTVL.